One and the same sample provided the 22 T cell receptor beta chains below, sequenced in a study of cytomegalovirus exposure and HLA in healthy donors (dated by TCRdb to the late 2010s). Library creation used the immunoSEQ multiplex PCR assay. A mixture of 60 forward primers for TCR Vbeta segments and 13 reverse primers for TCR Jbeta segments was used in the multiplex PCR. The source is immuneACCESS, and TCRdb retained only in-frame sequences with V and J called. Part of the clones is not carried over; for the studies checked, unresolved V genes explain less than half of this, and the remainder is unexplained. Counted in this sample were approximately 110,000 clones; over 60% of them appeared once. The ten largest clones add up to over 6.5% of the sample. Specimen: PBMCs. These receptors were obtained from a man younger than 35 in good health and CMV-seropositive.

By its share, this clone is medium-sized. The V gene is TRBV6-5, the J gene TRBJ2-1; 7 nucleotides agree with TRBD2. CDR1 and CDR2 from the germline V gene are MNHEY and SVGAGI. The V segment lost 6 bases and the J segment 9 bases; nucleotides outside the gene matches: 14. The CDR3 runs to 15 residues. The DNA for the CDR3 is TGTGCCAGCAGCCAAGAGTTCAGGACTAGTAGTGAGCAGTTCTTC. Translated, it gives CASSQEFRTSSEQFF.

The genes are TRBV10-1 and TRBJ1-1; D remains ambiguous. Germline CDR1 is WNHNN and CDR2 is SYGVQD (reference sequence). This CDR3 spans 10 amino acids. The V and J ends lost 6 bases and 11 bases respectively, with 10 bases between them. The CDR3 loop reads CASRRLEAFF. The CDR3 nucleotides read TGCGCCAGCAGGAGGTTAGAGGCTTTCTTT.

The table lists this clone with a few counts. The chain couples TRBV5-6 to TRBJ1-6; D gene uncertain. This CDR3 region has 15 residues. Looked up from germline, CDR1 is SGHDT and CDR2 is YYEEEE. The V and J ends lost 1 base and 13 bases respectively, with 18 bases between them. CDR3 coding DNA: TGTGCCAGCAGCTTGTGGCACCTAGAGGAAATTCCCCTCCACTTT. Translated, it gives CASSLWHLEEIPLHF.

The CDR3 is CASTRQGTSQPQHF. The CDR3 DNA follows: TGTGCCAGCACTCGACAGGGAACAAGTCAGCCCCAGCATTTT. J is TRBJ1-5 and V is TRBV5-4; 7 bases are shared with TRBD1. CDR3 size: 14 residues. The ends lost 6 bases at V and 6 bases at J; junction bases unmatched: 9. Per the germline V gene, CDR1 is SGHNT and CDR2 is YYREEE (reference sequence).

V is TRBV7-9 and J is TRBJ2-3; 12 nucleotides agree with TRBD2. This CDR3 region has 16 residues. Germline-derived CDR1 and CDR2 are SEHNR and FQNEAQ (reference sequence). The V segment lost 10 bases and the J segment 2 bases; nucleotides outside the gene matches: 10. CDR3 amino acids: CANSYLAGGTTDTQYF. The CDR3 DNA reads TGTGCCAACTCCTATCTAGCGGGGGGGACCACAGATACGCAGTATTTT.

The CDR3: CASKPRLANLREQYF. The DNA for the CDR3 is TGTGCCAGCAAACCCCGACTAGCGAATCTACGTGAGCAGTACTTC. The chain links TRBV6-7 to TRBJ2-7; TRBD2 agrees at 8 bases. TRBV6-7 is flagged as an ORF with uncertain function. The CDR3 is made up of 15 amino acids. V was clipped by 7 bases and J by 7 bases; unmatched bases: 15.

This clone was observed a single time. CDR3 in DNA: TGTGCCAGCAGTTACTTACGGGGCCAGGGGAACATTCAGTACTTC. Translating gives CASSYLRGQGNIQYF. The chain joins TRBV6-6 to TRBJ2-4; D may be TRBD1 (6 bases). Germline loops: CDR1 MNHNY, CDR2 SVGAGI (reference sequence). This CDR3 contains 15 residues. The V and J ends lost 1 base and 7 bases respectively, with 14 bases between them.

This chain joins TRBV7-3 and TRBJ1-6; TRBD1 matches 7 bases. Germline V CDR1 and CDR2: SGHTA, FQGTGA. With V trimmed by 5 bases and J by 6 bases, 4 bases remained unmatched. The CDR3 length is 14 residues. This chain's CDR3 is CASSQGQPNSPLHF. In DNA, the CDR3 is TGTGCCAGCAGCCAGGGACAGCCTAATTCACCCCTCCACTTT. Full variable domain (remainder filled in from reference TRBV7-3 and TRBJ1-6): GAGVSQTPSNKVTEKGKYVELRCDPISGHTALYWYRQSLGQGPEFLIYFQGTGAADDSGLPNDRFFAVRPEGSVSTLKIQRTERGDSAVYLCASSQGQPNSPLHFGNGTRLTVT.

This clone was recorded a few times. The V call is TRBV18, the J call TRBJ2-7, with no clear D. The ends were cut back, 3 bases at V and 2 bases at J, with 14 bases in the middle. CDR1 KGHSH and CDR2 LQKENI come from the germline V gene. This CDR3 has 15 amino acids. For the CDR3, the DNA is TGTGCCAGCTCACCTGATCCCCGACTCGCCTACGAGCAGTACGTC. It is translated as CASSPDPRLAYEQYV.

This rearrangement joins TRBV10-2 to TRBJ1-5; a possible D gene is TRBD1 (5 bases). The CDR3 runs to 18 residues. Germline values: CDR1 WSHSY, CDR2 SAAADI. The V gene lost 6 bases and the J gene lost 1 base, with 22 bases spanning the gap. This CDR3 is CASRDPGPREGSNQPQHF. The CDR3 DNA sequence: TGCGCCAGCAGGGATCCGGGACCCCGGGAGGGGAGCAATCAGCCCCAGCATTTT.

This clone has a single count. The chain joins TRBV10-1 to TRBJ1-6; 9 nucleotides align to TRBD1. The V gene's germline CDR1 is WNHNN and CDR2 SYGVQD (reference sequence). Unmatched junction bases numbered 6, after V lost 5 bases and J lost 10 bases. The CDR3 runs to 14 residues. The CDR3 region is CASSLDRGGSPLHF. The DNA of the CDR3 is TGCGCCAGCAGTTTGGACAGGGGAGGCTCACCCCTCCACTTT.

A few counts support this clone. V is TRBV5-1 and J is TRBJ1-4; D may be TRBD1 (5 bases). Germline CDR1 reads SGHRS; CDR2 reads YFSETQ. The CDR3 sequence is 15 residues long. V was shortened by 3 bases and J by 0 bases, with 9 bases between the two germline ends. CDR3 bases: TGCGCCAGCAGCTCCGGGGGGTCAACTAATGAAAAACTGTTTTTT. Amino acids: CASSSGGSTNEKLFF.

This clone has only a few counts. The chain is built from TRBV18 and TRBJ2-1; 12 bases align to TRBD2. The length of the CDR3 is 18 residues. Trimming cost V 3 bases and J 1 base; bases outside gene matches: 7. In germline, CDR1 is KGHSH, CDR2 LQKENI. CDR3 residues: CASSPSTSGGRSYNEQFF. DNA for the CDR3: TGTGCCAGCTCACCGAGTACTAGCGGGGGGAGGTCCTACAATGAGCAGTTCTTC.

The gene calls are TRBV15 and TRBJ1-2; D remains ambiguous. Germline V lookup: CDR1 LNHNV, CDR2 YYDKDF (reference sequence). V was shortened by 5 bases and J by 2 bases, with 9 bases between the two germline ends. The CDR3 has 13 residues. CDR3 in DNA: TGTGCCACCAGCGCGGGATCGAACTATGGCTACACCTTC. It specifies CATSAGSNYGYTF.

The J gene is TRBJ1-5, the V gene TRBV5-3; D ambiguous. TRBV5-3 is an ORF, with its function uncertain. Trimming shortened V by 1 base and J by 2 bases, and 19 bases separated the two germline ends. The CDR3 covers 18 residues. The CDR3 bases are TGTGCCAGAAGCTTGTTGCGGCCCCCCGCGTTTCGCAATCAGCCCCAGCATTTT. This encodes CARSLLRPPAFRNQPQHF.

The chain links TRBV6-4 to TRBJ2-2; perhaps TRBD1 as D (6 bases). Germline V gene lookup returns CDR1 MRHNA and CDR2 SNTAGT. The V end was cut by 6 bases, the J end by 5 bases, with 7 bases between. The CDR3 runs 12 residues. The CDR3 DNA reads TGTGCCAGCAGCCAGGGGACCGGGGAGCTGTTTTTT. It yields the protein CASSQGTGELFF.

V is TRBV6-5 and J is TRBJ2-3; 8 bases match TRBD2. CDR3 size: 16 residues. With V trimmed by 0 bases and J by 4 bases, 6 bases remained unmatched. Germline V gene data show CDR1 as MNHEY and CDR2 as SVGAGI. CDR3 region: CASSYSIGGGADTQYF. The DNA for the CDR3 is TGTGCCAGCAGTTACTCGATCGGGGGGGGAGCAGATACGCAGTATTTT.

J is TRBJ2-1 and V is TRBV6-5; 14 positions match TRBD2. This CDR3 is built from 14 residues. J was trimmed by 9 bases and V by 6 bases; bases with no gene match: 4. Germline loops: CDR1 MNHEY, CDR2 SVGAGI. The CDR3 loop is CASSGLAGGFEQFF. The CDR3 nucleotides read TGTGCCAGCAGCGGACTAGCGGGGGGATTTGAGCAGTTCTTC.

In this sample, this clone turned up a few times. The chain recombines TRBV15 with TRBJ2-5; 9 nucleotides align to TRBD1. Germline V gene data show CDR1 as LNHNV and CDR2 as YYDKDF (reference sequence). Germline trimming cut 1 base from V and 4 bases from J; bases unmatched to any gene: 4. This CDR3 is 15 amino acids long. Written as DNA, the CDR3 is TGTGCCACCAGCAGAGCGACAGGGGGGTCAGAGACCCAGTACTTC. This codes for CATSRATGGSETQYF.

The CDR3 here is CASSGLPGQVSFSYNSPLHF. DNA for the CDR3: TGTGCCAGCAGTGGGCTTCCGGGACAGGTTTCTTTTTCCTATAATTCACCCCTCCACTTT. The rearrangement links TRBV6-1 to TRBJ1-6; 8 nucleotides match TRBD1. Trimming at V came to 4 bases and at J to 1 base, leaving 15 bases not matched to a gene. The CDR3 totals 20 residues. The V gene's germline CDR1 is MNHNS and CDR2 SASEGT.

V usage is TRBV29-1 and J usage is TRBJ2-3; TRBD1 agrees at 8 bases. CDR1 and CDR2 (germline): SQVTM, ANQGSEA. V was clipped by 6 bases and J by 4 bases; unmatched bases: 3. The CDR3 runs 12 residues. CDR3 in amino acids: CSVEQGADTQYF. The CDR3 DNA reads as TGCAGCGTCGAACAGGGGGCAGATACGCAGTATTTT.

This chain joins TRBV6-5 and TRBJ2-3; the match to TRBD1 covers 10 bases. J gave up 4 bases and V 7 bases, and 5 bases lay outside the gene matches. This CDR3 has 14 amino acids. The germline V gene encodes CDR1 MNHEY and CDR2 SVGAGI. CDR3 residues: CASNRDRGSDTQYF. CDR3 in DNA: TGTGCCAGCAACCGGGACAGGGGTTCAGATACGCAGTATTTT.